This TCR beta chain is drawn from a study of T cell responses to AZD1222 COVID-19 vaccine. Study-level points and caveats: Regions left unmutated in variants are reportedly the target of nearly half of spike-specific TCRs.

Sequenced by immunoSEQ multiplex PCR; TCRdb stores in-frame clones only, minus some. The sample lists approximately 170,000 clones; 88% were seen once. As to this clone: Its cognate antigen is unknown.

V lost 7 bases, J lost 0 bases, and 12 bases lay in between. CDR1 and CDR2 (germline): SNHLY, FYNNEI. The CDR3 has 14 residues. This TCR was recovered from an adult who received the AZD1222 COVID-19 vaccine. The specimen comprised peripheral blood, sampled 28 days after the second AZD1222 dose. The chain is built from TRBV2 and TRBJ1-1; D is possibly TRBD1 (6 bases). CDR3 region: CASMPGQMNTEAFF. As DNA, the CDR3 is TGTGCCAGCATGCCCGGACAGATGAACACTGAAGCTTTCTTT.